What follows is one T cell receptor beta chain and its context. These data belong to a study of blood T cells in healthy people across ages. Alongside a J-beta primer mix, a sample-barcoded 5' primer served in a second PCR lasting about 7 to 12 cycles. TCRdb ran MiXCR on the 5' RACE reads and lists one entry per CDR3 protein. The sample yields hundreds of thousands of distinct CDR3 sequences, about 62% seen once. This receptor was identified in a man aged 30 to 45 in good health. The material sequenced was blood.

CDR3: CSDPPHPRIEVAKNIQYF. The CDR3 bases are TGCAGCGATCCCCCCCATCCCCGTATTGAGGTAGCCAAAAACATTCAGTACTTC. V usage is TRBV29-1 and J usage is TRBJ2-4; the D is unclear. Trimming left V 7 bases short and J 0 bases short, with 25 bases between. CDR1 and CDR2 from the germline V gene are SQVTM and ANQGSEA. CDR3 length equals 18 residues.